This TCR beta chain was captured in a study of blood T cell repertoires in COVID-19. The CDR3 length is 13 residues. V shed 7 bases, J shed 7 bases, and the junction held 3 bases outside the gene matches. CDR1 is SGDLS and CDR2 is YYNGEE in the germline V gene. Participant-reported clinical history was the basis for cohort assignment. Only in-frame clones appear in the TCRdb table, and some are missing; sequencing was by immunoSEQ multiplex PCR. There are 120,000 to 150,000 clones in the sample; roughly 84% occur only once, and more than 5% lies in the top ten. The J gene is TRBJ1-4, the V gene TRBV9, with 11 nucleotides matching TRBD1. Sequenced: PBMCs or T cells enriched from blood (not recorded which). The clonotype was recovered from a woman in her fifties or sixties who had been exposed to COVID-19. The CDR3 reads CASGQGAGEKLFF. The CDR3 DNA reads as TGTGCCAGCGGACAGGGGGCGGGTGAAAAACTGTTTTTT.